Detailed here is one T cell receptor (beta chain). The CDR3 extends over 14 amino acids. Looked up from germline, CDR1 is SGHRS and CDR2 is YFSETQ. With V trimmed by 3 bases and J by 7 bases, 10 bases remained unmatched. This sample stems from a study of blood T cell repertoires in COVID-19. Study context: Sites in the United States, Italy and Spain provided acute and convalescent COVID-19 samples. From T cells, B-cell-depleted T cells, or PBMCs came the material, which was cDNA or gDNA.

The authors' processing: Amplified reference gene primers provided the basis for estimating nucleated cell counts. Generated by immunoSEQ multiplex PCR, the TCRdb table keeps only in-frame clones and is missing some. V, J and clone size reflect that table, while D and trimming were determined from the DNA. The sample has around 250,000 clones, more than 70% seen once. The sequenced material came from peripheral blood. The origin of this receptor is an elderly man with acute or convalescent COVID-19. The gene calls are TRBV5-1 and TRBJ2-7; 7 bases match TRBD1. CDR3 sequence: CASSSGQARREQYF. CDR3 coding DNA: TGCGCCAGCAGCTCTGGACAGGCGAGAAGAGAGCAGTACTTC.